The subject of this entry is one TCR beta chain. It has no known antigen specificity. Within one base of it there is no much larger clone, and no base qualities were kept. In the paper's terms, the time point label means: pre-treatment sample, taken before nivolumab and TIL therapy. The baseline tumor samples, taken from the same resection that was used to grow TIL, were excised metastases, most often pleural nodules or supraclavicular lymph nodes. Tumors were collected before any PD-1/PD-L1 blockade, after which patients were given nivolumab, and patients who progressed were given lymphodepletion, an infusion of expanded TIL and IL-2. Adults with stage 4 NSCLC were enrolled from October 2017 to early 2020 in a dual-center phase I trial. The samples were obtained from a phase I trial that was single-arm and open-label and tested tumor-infiltrating lymphocyte therapy combined with nivolumab in advanced non-small cell lung cancer. Parts of each resected tumor were snap-frozen in liquid nitrogen and kept at -80 degrees C. Tumor regions of interest were selected on H&E sections by laser-capture macrodissection, were pulverized into about 14 mg aliquots, and were extracted with Qiagen Allprep kits.

The data derive from a study of TIL therapy for anti-PD-1-resistant metastatic lung cancer (dated by TCRdb to the early 2020s). Regarding the complete study: Enrolled patients had a median age of around 51 years (range roughly 35-85) and a median tumor PD-L1 proportion score of less than 7.5%. Most of the cohort had lung adenocarcinoma, a few tumors were EGFR-mutant and two were ALK-rearranged, and half of the patients were current or former smokers. Across the cohort, whole-exome sequencing showed a median non-synonymous tumor mutation burden of about 1.6 mutations per megabase. T cell receptor beta sequencing of tumor and peripheral blood served to follow clonotypes across the tumor, the expanded TIL product, and serial blood samples.

Overall results and qualifications from the work: TIL culture showed high clonal turnover, with many enriched product clones undetected in the baseline tumor, suggesting clonal contraction rather than faithful expansion. Because the cohort was highly selected, with more treatment-naive, never-smoker and oncogene-addicted patients than is typical, generalizability is limited. Compared with baseline intratumoral T cells, expanded TIL cultures were more clonal and less diverse (median clonality around 5.7% vs 31%, p < 0.0001). The study protocol defined all tumor marker inferences as exploratory.

TCR beta CDR3 regions were amplified from genomic DNA with the immunoSEQ v3 hsTCRB kit using bias-controlled multiplex PCR. The TCR libraries were sequenced on an Illumina NextSeq 500 to 2 million or so read pairs for survey level or about 4.5-6 million read pairs for deep level. Regarding the original processing steps: V, D and J genes were assigned, non-productive sequences were removed, and clonality was reported by immunoSEQ Analyzer software. Repertoires were compared by productive Simpson clonality and by the Morisita overlap index of productive TRB rearrangements between infused TIL and blood. TCRdb took this table from immuneACCESS and kept in-frame rearrangements with V and J called. Such tables lack part of the clones; where checked against another copy, unresolved V genes explain under half of the gap, and the rest is unexplained. V, J and clone size derive from that table, while D and trimming were established from the DNA sequence. Present in this sample are about 6,300 clones, about 66% of which were seen just once. The leading ten clones occupy approximately 17% of the sample.

The input for sequencing was tumor tissue, taken at baseline. The TCR sequence derives from a person between 30 and 79 years old with non-small cell lung cancer.

Here the CDR3 is given as CASSLVGGGAGDTQYF. The DNA sequence follows: TGTGCCAGCAGCTTAGTCGGCGGGGGGGCAGGTGATACGCAGTATTTT. The V gene is TRBV7-2 and the J gene is TRBJ2-3; TRBD2 agrees with 9 junctional bases. The germline V and J ends show losses of 1 base and 6 bases respectively, and no gene match explains 8 bases of the junction. CDR1 and CDR2 are read off the germline V gene as SGHTA and FQGNSA. The CDR3 sequence holds 16 residues, the cysteine and phenylalanine included. CDR3 DNA only is kept here, 48 bases in frame from base 1.